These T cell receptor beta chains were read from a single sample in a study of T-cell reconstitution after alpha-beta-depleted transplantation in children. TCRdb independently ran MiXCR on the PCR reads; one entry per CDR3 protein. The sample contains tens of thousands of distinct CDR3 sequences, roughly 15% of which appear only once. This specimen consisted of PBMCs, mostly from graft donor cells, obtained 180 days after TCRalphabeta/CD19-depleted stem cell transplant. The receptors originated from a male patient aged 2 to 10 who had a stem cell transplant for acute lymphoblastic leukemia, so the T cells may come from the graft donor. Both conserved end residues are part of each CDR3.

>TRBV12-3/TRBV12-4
CASSIRGPETQYF
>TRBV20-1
CSARTFGGSGYGYTF
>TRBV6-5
CATLSGGAITDTQYF
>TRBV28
CASIWGQSYNYGYTF
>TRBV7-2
CASSLEGAANYGYTF
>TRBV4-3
CASSQDRGLGGSPLHF
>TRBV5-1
CASSLLRGVYEQYF
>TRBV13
CASSLGGTPPKTQYF
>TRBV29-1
CSSEPLAKNIQYF
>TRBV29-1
CSVRDKLNTEAFF
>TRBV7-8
CASSPRLWASGKLGNEQFF
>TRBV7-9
CASSSGPGFRYNEQFF
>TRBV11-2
CASSPTRNEQFF
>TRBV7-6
CASSLRGGVPGELFF
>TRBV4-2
CASSQELLTGPYNEQFF
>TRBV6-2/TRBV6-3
CASSYPPVLTGPNTEAFF
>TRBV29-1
CSGRGNQETQYF
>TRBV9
CASSVVGTGGDNGYTF
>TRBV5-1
CASGLLPGDRGFNEQFF
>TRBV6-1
CASSPGTSYHNEQFF
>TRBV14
CASSQLRGANVLTF
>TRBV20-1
CSARALRDRATDTQYF
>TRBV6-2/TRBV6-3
CASSYHRDRGYEQYF
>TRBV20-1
CSARNPLTGAMNTEAFF
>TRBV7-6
CASSLAGYGYTF
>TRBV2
CAAGGPDTQYF
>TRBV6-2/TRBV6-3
CASSYSGGWNTEAFF
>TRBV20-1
CSAPAYNQPQHF
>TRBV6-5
CASSSQGTGELFF
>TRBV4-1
CASSQDRVENYEQYF
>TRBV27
CASSFVGLAGVEQYF
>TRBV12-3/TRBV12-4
CASSRATGRNTEAFF
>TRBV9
CASSFRDLPSGNTIYF
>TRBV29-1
CSVDMGTKSYEQYF
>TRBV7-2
CASSLRWDNEQFF
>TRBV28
CASSPLPRADTQYF
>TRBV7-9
CASSLNSEQYF
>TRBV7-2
CASSFSGANVLTF
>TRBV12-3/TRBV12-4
CASRRRQSYEQYF
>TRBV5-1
CASSNRDRGYGYTF
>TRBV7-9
CASSLVVLAGSSYEQYF
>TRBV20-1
CSATGTGGYQETQYF
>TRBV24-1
CATSSGAVSQPQHF
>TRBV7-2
CASSSISGEQYF
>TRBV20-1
CSARRRAGNTIYF
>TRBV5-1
CASSLKATGELFF
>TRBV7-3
CASSPYGGYHYEQYF
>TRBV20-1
CSAIRLAASTDTQYF
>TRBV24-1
CATSAIAGTSGSNEQFF
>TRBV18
CASSSETGAGTQYF
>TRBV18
CASSPPGLADWEQYF
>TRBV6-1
CASSEYRVATNEKLFF
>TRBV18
CASSPFRAGVPYEQYF